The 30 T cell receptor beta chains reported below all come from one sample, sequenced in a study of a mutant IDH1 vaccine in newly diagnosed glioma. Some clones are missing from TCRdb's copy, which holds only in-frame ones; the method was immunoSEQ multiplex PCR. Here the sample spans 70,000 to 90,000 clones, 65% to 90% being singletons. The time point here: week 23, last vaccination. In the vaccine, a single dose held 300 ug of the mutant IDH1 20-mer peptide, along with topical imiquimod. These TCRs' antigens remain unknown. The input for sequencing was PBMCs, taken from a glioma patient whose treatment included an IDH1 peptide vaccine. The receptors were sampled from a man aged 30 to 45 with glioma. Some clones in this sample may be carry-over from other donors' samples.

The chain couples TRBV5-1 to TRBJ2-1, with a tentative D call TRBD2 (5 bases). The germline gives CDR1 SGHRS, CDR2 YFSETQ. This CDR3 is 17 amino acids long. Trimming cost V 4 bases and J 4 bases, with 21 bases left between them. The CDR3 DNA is TGCGCCAGCAGCCCACGCCGGGATTCCCTCGCGTACAATGAGCAGTTCTTC. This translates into CASSPRRDSLAYNEQFF.

CDR3 residues: CAGMTGDGYTF. The CDR3 DNA follows: TGTGCCGGAATGACAGGGGACGGCTACACCTTC. The J gene is TRBJ1-2, the V gene TRBV30, with TRBD1 matching 8 bases. The ends lost 8 bases at V and 8 bases at J; junction bases unmatched: 7. From germline, CDR1 is GTSNPN and CDR2 SVGIG (reference sequence). CDR3 length: 11 amino acids.

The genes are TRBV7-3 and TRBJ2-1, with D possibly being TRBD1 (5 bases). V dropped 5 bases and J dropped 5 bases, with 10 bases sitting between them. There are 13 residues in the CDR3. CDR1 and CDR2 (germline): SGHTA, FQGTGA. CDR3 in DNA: TGTGCCAGCAGCCTTGGACAAAACAATGAGCAGTTCTTC. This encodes CASSLGQNNEQFF. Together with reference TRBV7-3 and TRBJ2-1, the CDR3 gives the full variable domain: GAGVSQTPSNKVTEKGKYVELRCDPISGHTALYWYRQSLGQGPEFLIYFQGTGAADDSGLPNDRFFAVRPEGSVSTLKIQRTERGDSAVYLCASSLGQNNEQFFGPGTRLTVL.

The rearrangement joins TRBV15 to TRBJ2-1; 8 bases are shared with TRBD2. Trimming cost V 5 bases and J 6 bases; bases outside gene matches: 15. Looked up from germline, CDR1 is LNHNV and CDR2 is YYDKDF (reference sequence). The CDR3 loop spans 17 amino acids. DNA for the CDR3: TGTGCCACCAGCCGGGGGGGCGTGCGGGGGGCCCCCAATGAGCAGTTCTTC. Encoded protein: CATSRGGVRGAPNEQFF.

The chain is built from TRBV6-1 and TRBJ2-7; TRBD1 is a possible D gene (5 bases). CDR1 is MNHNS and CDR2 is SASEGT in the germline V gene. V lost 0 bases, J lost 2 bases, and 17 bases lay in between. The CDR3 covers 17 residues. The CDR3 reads CASSEAHSARATYEQYF. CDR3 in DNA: TGTGCCAGCAGTGAAGCGCATTCCGCCAGGGCCACCTACGAGCAGTACTTC.

The CDR3: CASSHGGGSGVPQHF. CDR3 nucleotide sequence: TGCGCCAGCAGCCATGGGGGAGGTTCAGGGGTGCCCCAGCATTTT. The gene calls are TRBV4-1 and TRBJ1-5; weak D call: TRBD1 (6 bases). Germline V gene data show CDR1 as MGHRA and CDR2 as YSYEKL. The CDR3 totals 15 residues. Trimming shortened V by 3 bases and J by 9 bases, and 18 bases separated the two germline ends.

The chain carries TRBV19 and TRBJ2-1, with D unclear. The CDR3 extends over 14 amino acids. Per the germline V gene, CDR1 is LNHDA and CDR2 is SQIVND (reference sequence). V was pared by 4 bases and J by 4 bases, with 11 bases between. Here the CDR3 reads CASSSVAFYNEQFF. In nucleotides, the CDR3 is TGTGCCAGTAGTAGCGTAGCCTTTTACAATGAGCAGTTCTTC.

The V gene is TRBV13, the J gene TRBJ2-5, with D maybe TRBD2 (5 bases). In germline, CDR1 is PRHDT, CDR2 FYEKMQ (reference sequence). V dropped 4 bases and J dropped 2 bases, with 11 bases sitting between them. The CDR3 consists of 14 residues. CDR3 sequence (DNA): TGTGCCAGCAGCTATTCGGGAAGGCAAGAGACCCAGTACTTC. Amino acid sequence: CASSYSGRQETQYF. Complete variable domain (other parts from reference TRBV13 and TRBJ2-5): AAGVIQSPRHLIKEKRETATLKCYPIPRHDTVYWYQQGPGQDPQFLISFYEKMQSDKGSIPDRFSAQQFSDYHSELNMSSLELGDSALYFCASSYSGRQETQYFGPGTRLLVL.

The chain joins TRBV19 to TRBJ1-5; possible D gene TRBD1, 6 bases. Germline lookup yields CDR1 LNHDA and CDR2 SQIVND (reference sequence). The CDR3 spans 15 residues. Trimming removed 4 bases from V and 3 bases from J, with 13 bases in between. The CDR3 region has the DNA TGTGCCAGTAGTAACTTCCGACAGGTCAATCAGCCCCAGCATTTT. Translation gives CASSNFRQVNQPQHF.

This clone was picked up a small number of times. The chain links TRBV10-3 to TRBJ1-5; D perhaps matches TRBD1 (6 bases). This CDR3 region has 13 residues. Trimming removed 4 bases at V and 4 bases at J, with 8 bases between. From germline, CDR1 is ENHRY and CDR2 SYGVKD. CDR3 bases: TGTGCCATCAGTGGGACAGAGAATCAGCCCCAGCATTTT. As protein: CAISGTENQPQHF.

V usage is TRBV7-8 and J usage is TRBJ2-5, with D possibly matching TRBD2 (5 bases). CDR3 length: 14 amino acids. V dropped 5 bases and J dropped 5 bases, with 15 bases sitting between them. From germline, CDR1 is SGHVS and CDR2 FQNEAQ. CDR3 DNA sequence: TGTGCCAGCAGCCGGACTGGATTTTATGAGACCCAGTACTTC. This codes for CASSRTGFYETQYF.

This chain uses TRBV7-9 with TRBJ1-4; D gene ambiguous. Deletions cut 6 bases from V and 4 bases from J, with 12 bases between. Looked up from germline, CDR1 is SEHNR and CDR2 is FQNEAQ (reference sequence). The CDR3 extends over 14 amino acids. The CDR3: CASSKGRDNEKLFF. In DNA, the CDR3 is TGTGCCAGCAGTAAAGGGCGAGATAATGAAAAACTGTTTTTT.

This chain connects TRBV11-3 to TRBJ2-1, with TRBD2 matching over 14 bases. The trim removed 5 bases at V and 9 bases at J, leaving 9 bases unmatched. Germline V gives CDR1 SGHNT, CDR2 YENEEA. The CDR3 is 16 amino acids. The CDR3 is CASSTPGLAGGFEQFF. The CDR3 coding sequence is TGTGCCAGCAGCACCCCAGGACTAGCGGGAGGATTTGAGCAGTTCTTC.

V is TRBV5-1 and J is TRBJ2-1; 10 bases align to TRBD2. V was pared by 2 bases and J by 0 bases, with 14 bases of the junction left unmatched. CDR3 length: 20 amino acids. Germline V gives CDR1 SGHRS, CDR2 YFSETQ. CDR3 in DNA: TGCGCCAGCAGCTTACCGACTAGCGGGTCCGTGGGGAGCTCCTACAATGAGCAGTTCTTC. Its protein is CASSLPTSGSVGSSYNEQFF. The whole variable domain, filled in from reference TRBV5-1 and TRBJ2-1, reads KAGVTQTPRYLIKTRGQQVTLSCSPISGHRSVSWYQQTPGQGLQFLFEYFSETQRNKGNFPGRFSGRQFSNSRSEMNVSTLELGDSALYLCASSLPTSGSVGSSYNEQFFGPGTRLTVL.

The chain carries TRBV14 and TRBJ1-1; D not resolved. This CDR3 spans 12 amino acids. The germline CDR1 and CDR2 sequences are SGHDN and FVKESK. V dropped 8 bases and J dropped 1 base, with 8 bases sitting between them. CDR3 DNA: TGTGCCAGCCTCCAAGGGAACACTGAAGCTTTCTTT. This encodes CASLQGNTEAFF.

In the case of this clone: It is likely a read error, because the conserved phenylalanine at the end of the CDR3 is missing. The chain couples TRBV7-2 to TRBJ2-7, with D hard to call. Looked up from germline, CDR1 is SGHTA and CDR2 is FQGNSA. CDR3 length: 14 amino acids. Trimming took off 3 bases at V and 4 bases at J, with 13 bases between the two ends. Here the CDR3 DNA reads TGTGCCAGCAGCTTTGGGCAAGCCTTTTACGAGCAGTACCTC. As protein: CASSFGQAFYEQYL.

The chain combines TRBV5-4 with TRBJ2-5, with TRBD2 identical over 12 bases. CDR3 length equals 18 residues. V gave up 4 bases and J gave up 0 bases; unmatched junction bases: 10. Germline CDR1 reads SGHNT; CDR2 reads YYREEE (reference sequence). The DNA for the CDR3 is TGTGCCAGCAGCGGGAGGGCTAGCGGGGGGGATAACCAAGAGACCCAGTACTTC. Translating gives CASSGRASGGDNQETQYF.

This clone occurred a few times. CDR3 in DNA: TGTGCCAGTAACCCAAGCCGTGCCAACTATGGCTACACCTTC. Translating it yields CASNPSRANYGYTF. This chain connects TRBV19 to TRBJ1-2; unclear D gene. The germline V and J ends were trimmed by 7 bases and 2 bases, with 14 bases remaining between them. The CDR3 sequence is 14 residues long. Germline values: CDR1 LNHDA, CDR2 SQIVND (reference sequence).

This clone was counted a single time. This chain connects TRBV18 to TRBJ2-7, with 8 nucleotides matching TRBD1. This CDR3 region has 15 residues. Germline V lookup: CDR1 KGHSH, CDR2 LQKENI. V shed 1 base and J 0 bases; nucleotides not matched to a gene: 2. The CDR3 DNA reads TGTGCCAGCTCACCACAGGGACAGGCCTCCTACGAGCAGTACTTC. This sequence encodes CASSPQGQASYEQYF.

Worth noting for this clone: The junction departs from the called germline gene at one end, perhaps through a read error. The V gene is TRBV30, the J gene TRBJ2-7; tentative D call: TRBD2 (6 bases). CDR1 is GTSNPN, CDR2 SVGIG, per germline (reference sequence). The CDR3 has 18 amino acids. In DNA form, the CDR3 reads TGTGCCTCCTCCGGGACTCCGTTTAAGAGCGCGGGTTCCTCCGAGCAGTACTTC. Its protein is CASSGTPFKSAGSSEQYF.

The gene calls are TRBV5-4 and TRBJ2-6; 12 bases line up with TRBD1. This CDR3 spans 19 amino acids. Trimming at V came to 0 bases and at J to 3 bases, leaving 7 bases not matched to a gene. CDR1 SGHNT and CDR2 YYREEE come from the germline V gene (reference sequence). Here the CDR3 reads CASSLALGQGAYGANVLTF. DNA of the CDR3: TGTGCCAGCAGCTTGGCTCTGGGACAGGGGGCGTATGGGGCCAACGTCCTGACTTTC.

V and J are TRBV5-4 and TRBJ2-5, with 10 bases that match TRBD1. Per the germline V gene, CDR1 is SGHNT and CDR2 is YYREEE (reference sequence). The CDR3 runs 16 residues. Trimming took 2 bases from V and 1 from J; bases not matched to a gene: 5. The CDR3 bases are TGTGCCAGCAGCTTTACGACAGGGGGCATCCAAGAGACCCAGTACTTC. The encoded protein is CASSFTTGGIQETQYF.

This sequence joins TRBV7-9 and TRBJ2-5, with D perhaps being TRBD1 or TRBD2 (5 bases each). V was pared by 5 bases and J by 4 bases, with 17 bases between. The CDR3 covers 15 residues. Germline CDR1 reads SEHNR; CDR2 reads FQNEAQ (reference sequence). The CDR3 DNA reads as TGTGCCAGCAGCCCCGGGGCTGTGGGGAGAGAGACCCAGTACTTC. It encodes CASSPGAVGRETQYF.

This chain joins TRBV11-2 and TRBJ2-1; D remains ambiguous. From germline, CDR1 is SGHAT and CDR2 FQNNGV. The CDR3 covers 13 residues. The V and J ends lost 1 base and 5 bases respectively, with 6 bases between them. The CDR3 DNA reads TGTGCCAGCAGCTTAGGTTTTCACAATGAGCAGTTCTTC. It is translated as CASSLGFHNEQFF.

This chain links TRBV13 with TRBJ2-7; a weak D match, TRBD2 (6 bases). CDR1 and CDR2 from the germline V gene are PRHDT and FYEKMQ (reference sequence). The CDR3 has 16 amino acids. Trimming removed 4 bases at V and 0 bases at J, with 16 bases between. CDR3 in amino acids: CASSSQFGLSSYEQYF. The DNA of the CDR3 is TGTGCCAGCAGCTCTCAGTTTGGACTAAGCTCCTACGAGCAGTACTTC.

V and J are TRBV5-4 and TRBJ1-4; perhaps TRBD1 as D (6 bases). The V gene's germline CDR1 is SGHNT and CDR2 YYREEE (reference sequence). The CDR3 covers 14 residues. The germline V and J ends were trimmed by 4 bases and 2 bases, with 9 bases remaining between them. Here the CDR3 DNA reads TGTGCCAGCAGCCCGGACAGTACTAATGAAAAACTGTTTTTT. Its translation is CASSPDSTNEKLFF.

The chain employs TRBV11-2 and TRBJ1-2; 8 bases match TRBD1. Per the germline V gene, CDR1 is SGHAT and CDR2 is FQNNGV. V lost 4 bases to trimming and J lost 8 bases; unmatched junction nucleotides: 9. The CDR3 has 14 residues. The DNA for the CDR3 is TGTGCCAGCAGCTCCACGCAGGGGGCAGGCGGCTACACCTTC. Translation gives CASSSTQGAGGYTF.

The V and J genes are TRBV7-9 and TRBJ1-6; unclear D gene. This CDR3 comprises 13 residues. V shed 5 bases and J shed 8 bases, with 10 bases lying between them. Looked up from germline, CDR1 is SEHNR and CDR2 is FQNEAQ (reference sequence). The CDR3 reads CASSPRGDSPLHF. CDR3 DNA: TGTGCCAGCAGCCCACGTGGGGATTCACCCCTCCACTTT.

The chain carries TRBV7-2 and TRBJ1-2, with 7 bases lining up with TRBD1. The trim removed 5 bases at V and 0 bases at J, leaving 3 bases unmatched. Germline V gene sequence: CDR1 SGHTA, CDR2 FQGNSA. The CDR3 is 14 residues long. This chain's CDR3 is CASSRDRTNYGYTF. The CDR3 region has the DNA TGTGCCAGCAGCCGGGACAGAACTAACTATGGCTACACCTTC.

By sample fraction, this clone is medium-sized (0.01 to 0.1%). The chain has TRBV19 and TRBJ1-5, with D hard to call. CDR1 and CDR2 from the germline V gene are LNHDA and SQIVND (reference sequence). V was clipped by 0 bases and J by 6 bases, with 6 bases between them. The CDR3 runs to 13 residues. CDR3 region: CASSIELVQPQHF. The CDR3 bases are TGTGCCAGTAGTATAGAACTTGTTCAGCCCCAGCATTTT.